This T cell receptor (beta chain) emerged from a study of control samples from healthy donors and cancer patients. CDR1 and CDR2 from the germline V gene are SGHRS and YFSETQ. This CDR3 spans 13 amino acids. With 2 bases removed from V and 5 bases from J, the gap between germline ends came to 7 bases. Clones were sequenced by immunoSEQ multiplex PCR, and TCRdb holds only the in-frame ones, with some missing. The sample contains under 95,000 clones, about nine tenths of which appear only once. Input material: blood. The receptor was isolated from a woman aged 30 to 39 in good health. The chain links TRBV5-1 to TRBJ2-2, with a possible D match to TRBD2 (5 bases). CDR3 DNA: TGCGCCAGCAGCTTTACGGGGACCGGGGAGCTGTTTTTT. Its translation is CASSFTGTGELFF.